This T cell receptor beta chain was documented in a study of response to subunit inactivated influenza vaccine. TCRdb redid the calling of the RT-PCR reads with MiXCR, one entry per CDR3 protein. The sample includes 150,000 to 200,000 distinct CDR3 sequences, over 9.5% of them seen just once. In its sample, this clonotype was seen a few times. Germline lookup yields CDR1 LGHNA and CDR2 YSLEER. The CDR3 extends over 16 amino acids. With 3 bases clipped from V and 2 bases from J, the junction kept 4 bases outside the gene matches. The data also belong to a second study, concerning T cells expressing NK-cell markers. That work adds: Beta-chain TCR cDNA was generated via 5'RACE template switching with UMIs. Seven donors tested HCMV-seropositive and one tested seronegative among the eight sequenced. A handful of donors had dominant NKG2C+ clonotypes that comprised roughly 1.0-8% of their CD8+ T cells. Once again these clonotypes came out on top in the CD3+CD56-NKG2C+ fraction of a handful of donors. It is unclear if expanded NKG2C-expressing clones target HCMV antigens.

This receptor was identified in a man in his fifties or sixties who received an inactivated influenza vaccine. This chain joins TRBV4-3 and TRBJ1-3; 10 bases align to TRBD1. The sample consisted of CD8+ T cells sorted from PBMCs, taken 12 days after vaccination. CDR3 nucleotides: TGCGCCAGCAGCCATGCCGGGACAGGGGCTGGAAACACCATATATTTT. Residues: CASSHAGTGAGNTIYF.